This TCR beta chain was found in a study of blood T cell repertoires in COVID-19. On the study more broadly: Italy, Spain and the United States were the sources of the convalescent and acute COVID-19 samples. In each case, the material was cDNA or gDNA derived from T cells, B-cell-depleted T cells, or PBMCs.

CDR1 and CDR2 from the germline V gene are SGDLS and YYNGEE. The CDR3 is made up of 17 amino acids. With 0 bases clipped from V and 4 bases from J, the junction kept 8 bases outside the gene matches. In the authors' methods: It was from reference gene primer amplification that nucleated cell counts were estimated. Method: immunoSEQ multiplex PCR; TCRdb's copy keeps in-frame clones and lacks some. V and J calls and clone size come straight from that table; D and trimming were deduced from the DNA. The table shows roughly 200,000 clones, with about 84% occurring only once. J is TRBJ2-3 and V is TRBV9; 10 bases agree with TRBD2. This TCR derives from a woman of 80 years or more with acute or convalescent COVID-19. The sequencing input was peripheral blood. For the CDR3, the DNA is TGTGCCAGCAGCGTAGTCCAGAGCGGGGGGGGCCCAGATACGCAGTATTTT. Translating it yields CASSVVQSGGGPDTQYF.